Below, 18 T cell receptor beta chains from the same sample are listed, as sequenced in a study of blood T cell repertoires in COVID-19. Sequencing used immunoSEQ multiplex PCR; TCRdb keeps in-frame clones, though not all of them. The sample has about 200,000 clones; 84% are singletons. The sample taken for sequencing was peripheral blood. These TCRs come from a woman in her 50s with active or convalescent COVID-19.

This clone was seen a single time. The V and J genes are TRBV2 and TRBJ2-5, with D possibly matching TRBD1 (7 bases). Trimming cost V 7 bases and J 3 bases, with 18 bases left between them. The CDR3 runs 15 residues. Germline CDR1 reads SNHLY; CDR2 reads FYNNEI. The DNA of the CDR3 is TGTGCCAGCACTTCGACAGGGAGGTGGAAAGAGACCCAGTACTTC. This sequence encodes CASTSTGRWKETQYF.

The chain has TRBV12-3 or TRBV12-4 and TRBJ1-1, with a weak D call TRBD1 (5 bases). This CDR3 is 12 amino acids long. With 5 bases removed from V and 3 bases from J, the gap between germline ends came to 7 bases. DNA for the CDR3: TGTGCCAGCAGTCCGGGGGACACTGAAGCTTTCTTT. Encoded protein: CASSPGDTEAFF.

The chain carries TRBV6-5 and TRBJ1-5, with D possibly TRBD1 on 6 matching bases. Per germline, CDR1 MNHEY and CDR2 SVGAGI. Trimming pared 5 bases from V and 4 bases from J, leaving 9 bases between. The CDR3 length is 13 residues. Written as DNA, the CDR3 is TGTGCCAGCAGTCGACAGGTAAATCAGCCCCAGCATTTT. Translated: CASSRQVNQPQHF.

The CDR3 spells CAWSVPGEDYGYTF. CDR3 bases: TGTGCCTGGAGTGTACCGGGGGAGGACTATGGCTACACCTTC. V usage is TRBV30 and J usage is TRBJ1-2, with TRBD1 as a possible D gene (5 bases). CDR3 length: 14 residues. V was pared by 0 bases and J by 3 bases, with 11 bases between. The germline CDR1 and CDR2 sequences are GTSNPN and SVGIG (reference sequence).

The chain uses TRBV6-4 and TRBJ2-6; the D gene is possibly TRBD1 (5 bases). The CDR3 has 14 amino acids. With 5 bases removed from V and 1 base from J, the gap between germline ends came to 6 bases. Germline V gene lookup returns CDR1 MRHNA and CDR2 SNTAGT. The CDR3 nucleotides read TGTGCCAGCAGTCCAGGGTCTGGGGCCAACGTCCTGACTTTC. This translates into CASSPGSGANVLTF.

This clone was counted a single time. The chain couples TRBV5-1 to TRBJ1-2; 7 nucleotides agree with TRBD1. V was pared by 2 bases and J by 10 bases, with 5 bases of the junction left unmatched. The length of the CDR3 is 12 residues. Germline CDR1 SGHRS, CDR2 YFSETQ. DNA of the CDR3: TGCGCCAGCAGCTTAGGACAGGCGGACTACACCTTC. This codes for CASSLGQADYTF.

This chain joins TRBV13 and TRBJ2-5; TRBD2 agrees at 8 bases. The length of the CDR3 is 15 residues. CDR1 is PRHDT and CDR2 is FYEKMQ in the germline V gene (reference sequence). Trimming removed 1 base from V and 7 bases from J; junction bases left unmatched: 8. The CDR3 spells CASSLDADAGGTQYF. The DNA of the CDR3 is TGTGCCAGCAGCTTAGATGCGGATGCGGGGGGGACCCAGTACTTC. The whole variable domain, filled in from reference TRBV13 and TRBJ2-5, reads AAGVIQSPRHLIKEKRETATLKCYPIPRHDTVYWYQQGPGQDPQFLISFYEKMQSDKGSIPDRFSAQQFSDYHSELNMSSLELGDSALYFCASSLDADAGGTQYFGPGTRLLVL.

The rearrangement uses TRBV27 and TRBJ1-1; the D is unclear. The germline gives CDR1 MNHEY, CDR2 SMNVEV (reference sequence). V lost 3 bases to trimming and J lost 1 base, with 6 bases between them. This CDR3 region has 13 residues. The CDR3 region has the DNA TGTGCCAGCAGTTTGTTTCAGAACACTGAAGCTTTCTTT. It codes for CASSLFQNTEAFF.

The chain couples TRBV18 to TRBJ2-3, with a possible D match to TRBD2 (5 bases). CDR1 is KGHSH and CDR2 is LQKENI in the germline V gene. The V and J ends lost 3 bases and 4 bases respectively, with 8 bases between them. CDR3 length: 13 residues. Written as DNA, the CDR3 is TGTGCCAGCTCACCCCAACTAGCAGATACGCAGTATTTT. Protein product: CASSPQLADTQYF.

V gene TRBV6-2 or TRBV6-3 combines with J gene TRBJ2-7, with TRBD2 matching 12 bases. Per the germline V gene, CDR1 is MNHEY and CDR2 is SVGEGT. CDR3 size: 15 residues. V shed 5 bases, J shed 6 bases, and the junction held 8 bases outside the gene matches. CDR3 amino acids: CASSTRLAGAPEQYF. In DNA form, the CDR3 reads TGTGCCAGCAGTACTCGACTAGCGGGAGCCCCCGAGCAGTACTTC.

J is TRBJ2-3 and V is TRBV5-1; a weak D match, TRBD2 (5 bases). V shed 0 bases and J shed 3 bases, with 11 bases lying between them. This CDR3 is 15 amino acids long. The germline gives CDR1 SGHRS, CDR2 YFSETQ. CDR3 coding DNA: TGCGCCAGCAGCTTGGAGCGGCAGGTGACAGATACGCAGTATTTT. Protein product: CASSLERQVTDTQYF.

The chain uses TRBV3-1 (or the pseudogene TRBV3-2) and TRBJ2-5, with TRBD1 as a possible D gene (5 bases). Trimming pared 1 base from V and 3 bases from J, leaving 9 bases between. Germline loops: CDR1 LGHDT, CDR2 YNNKEL (reference sequence). The CDR3 has 14 amino acids. CDR3 sequence: CASSQVPREETQYF. Here the CDR3 DNA reads TGTGCCAGCAGCCAAGTACCCAGGGAAGAGACCCAGTACTTC.

The chain recombines TRBV24-1 with TRBJ1-5; D may be TRBD1 (5 bases). The CDR3 is made up of 16 amino acids. CDR1 and CDR2 from the germline V gene are KGHDR and SFDVKD. The V gene lost 4 bases and the J gene lost 3 bases, with 15 bases spanning the gap. The DNA for the CDR3 is TGTGCCACCAGTGACCCTAGACAGAGCCCCAATCAGCCCCAGCATTTT. It is translated as CATSDPRQSPNQPQHF.

The J gene is TRBJ2-3, the V gene TRBV6-2 or TRBV6-3; maybe TRBD1 (6 bases). This CDR3 contains 19 residues. Germline V CDR1 and CDR2: MNHEY, SVGEGT. Trimming took off 3 bases at V and 5 bases at J, with 27 bases between the two ends. CDR3 sequence reads: CASSYFERDTLVGVDTQYF. The CDR3 nucleotides read TGTGCCAGCAGTTATTTCGAACGGGACACCTTAGTGGGGGTAGATACGCAGTATTTT.

The rearrangement uses TRBV3-1 (or the pseudogene TRBV3-2) and TRBJ2-7; D not certain. Trimming cost V 4 bases and J 0 bases, with 13 bases left between them. Germline V CDR1 and CDR2: LGHDT, YNNKEL (reference sequence). The CDR3 contains 15 residues. Here the CDR3 reads CASSRSEWSSYEQYF. The CDR3, as DNA: TGTGCCAGCAGCCGGTCGGAATGGAGCTCCTACGAGCAGTACTTC.

J is TRBJ2-4 and V is TRBV3-1 (or the pseudogene TRBV3-2); a weak D match, TRBD1 (6 bases). V lost 0 bases, J lost 7 bases, and 10 bases lay in between. This CDR3 region has 14 residues. Germline V gives CDR1 LGHDT, CDR2 YNNKEL (reference sequence). The CDR3 DNA reads as TGTGCCAGCAGCCAAGAGGTCCAGGGGAACATTCAGTACTTC. Protein product: CASSQEVQGNIQYF.

The chain employs TRBV7-8 and TRBJ1-1; TRBD1 aligns across 7 bases. Germline V lookup: CDR1 SGHVS, CDR2 FQNEAQ. V was clipped by 2 bases and J by 5 bases; unmatched bases: 5. This CDR3 has 14 residues. CDR3 bases: TGTGCCAGCAGCTTAATGGCAGGGGGGACTGAAGCTTTCTTT. Amino acid sequence: CASSLMAGGTEAFF.

This chain connects TRBV24-1 to TRBJ2-5, with 9 bases identical to TRBD1. The trim removed 7 bases at V and 5 bases at J, leaving 10 bases unmatched. The CDR3 contains 15 residues. Germline V CDR1 and CDR2: KGHDR, SFDVKD. The CDR3 nucleotides are TGTGCCACCAGCAAACCGGGACAGGGTTTCGAGACCCAGTACTTC. Translated: CATSKPGQGFETQYF.